The 20 T cell receptor beta chains in this list originate from one sample, sequenced in a study of blood T cell repertoires in COVID-19. Repertoires were generated with immunoSEQ multiplex PCR, while TCRdb's copy carries only in-frame clones and drops some. This table has around 160,000 clones, 84% appearing once. Material: PBMCs or T cells enriched from blood (not recorded which). Receptors were obtained from a woman between 45 and 65 years old who had been exposed to COVID-19.

The chain combines TRBV18 with TRBJ1-3; D is unresolved. This CDR3 contains 18 residues. Trimming took 2 bases from V and 0 from J, leaving 17 bases between them. Germline lookup yields CDR1 KGHSH and CDR2 LQKENI. CDR3 in DNA: TGTGCCAGCTCACCAATGGCCACAACCCTTCGCTCTGGAAACACCATATATTTT. Its protein is CASSPMATTLRSGNTIYF. Filled out from reference TRBV18 and TRBJ1-3, the complete variable domain reads NAGVMQNPRHLVRRRGQEARLRCSPMKGHSHVYWYRQLPEEGLKFMVYLQKENIIDESGMPKERFSAEFPKEGPSILRIQQVVRGDSAAYFCASSPMATTLRSGNTIYFGEGSWLTVV.

This sequence joins TRBV6-6 and TRBJ2-2, with TRBD1 as a possible D gene (5 bases). Looked up from germline, CDR1 is MNHNY and CDR2 is SVGAGI (reference sequence). CDR3 length equals 15 residues. V shed 7 bases and J shed 0 bases, with 12 bases lying between them. In nucleotides, the CDR3 is TGTGCCAGCAAAGGGGTGGGTCCGAACACCGGGGAGCTGTTTTTT. Its translation: CASKGVGPNTGELFF.

The genes are TRBV7-2 and TRBJ2-5; 9 nucleotides align to TRBD2. CDR1 is SGHTA, CDR2 FQGNSA, per germline. This CDR3 region has 15 residues. Trimming at V came to 1 base and at J to 2 bases, leaving 2 bases not matched to a gene. The CDR3 DNA reads TGTGCCAGCAGCTTAGGAGCGGGAGGACAAGAGACCCAGTACTTC. It is translated as CASSLGAGGQETQYF. Looking up the rest from reference TRBV7-2 and TRBJ2-5 gives the full variable domain: GAGVSQSPSNKVTEKGKDVELRCDPISGHTALYWYRQSLGQGLEFLIYFQGNSAPDKSGLPSDRFSAERTGGSVSTLTIQRTQQEDSAVYLCASSLGAGGQETQYFGPGTRLLVL.

The V call is TRBV7-9, the J call TRBJ2-1; D call uncertain. This CDR3 is 16 amino acids long. With 6 bases removed from V and 7 bases from J, the gap between germline ends came to 22 bases. Germline V gives CDR1 SEHNR, CDR2 FQNEAQ (reference sequence). CDR3 nucleotides: TGTGCCAGCAGTCTCCTCTGGGCCCCAGCCTTGAATGAGCAGTTCTTC. Protein product: CASSLLWAPALNEQFF.

The J gene is TRBJ2-7, the V gene TRBV29-1, with D perhaps matching TRBD1 (5 bases). In germline, CDR1 is SQVTM, CDR2 ANQGSEA. This CDR3 is 12 amino acids long. The V and J ends lost 5 bases and 7 bases respectively, with 15 bases between them. In DNA form, the CDR3 reads TGCAGCGTTCGAAAGGGGTTGGGAGAGCAGTACTTC. Translation: CSVRKGLGEQYF.

The chain links TRBV3-1 (or the pseudogene TRBV3-2) to TRBJ2-7; tentatively, D is TRBD1 (6 bases). V lost 7 bases and J 5 bases, leaving 24 bases between the germline ends. Germline V gene sequence: CDR1 LGHDT, CDR2 YNNKEL (reference sequence). The CDR3 sequence is 16 residues long. DNA of the CDR3: TGTGCCAGCATCACAGGGTCCCATACCTCCGTCCACGAGCAGTACTTC. Translating gives CASITGSHTSVHEQYF.

V gene TRBV7-9 combines with J gene TRBJ2-7; TRBD1 matches 8 bases. The ends lost 6 bases at V and 3 bases at J; junction bases unmatched: 1. This CDR3 is 12 amino acids long. The germline V gene has CDR1 SEHNR and CDR2 FQNEAQ (reference sequence). For the CDR3, the DNA is TGTGCCAGCAGAACAGGGGGCTACGAGCAGTACTTC. Protein: CASRTGGYEQYF.

J is TRBJ1-1 and V is TRBV5-1; 9 bases fit TRBD1. In germline, CDR1 is SGHRS, CDR2 YFSETQ. The CDR3 has 14 residues. The trim removed 3 bases at V and 8 bases at J, leaving 8 bases unmatched. This chain's CDR3 is CASSWTGEATEAFF. DNA of the CDR3: TGCGCCAGCAGCTGGACAGGGGAGGCTACCGAAGCTTTCTTT. Variable domain in full (rest from reference TRBV5-1 and TRBJ1-1): KAGVTQTPRYLIKTRGQQVTLSCSPISGHRSVSWYQQTPGQGLQFLFEYFSETQRNKGNFPGRFSGRQFSNSRSEMNVSTLELGDSALYLCASSWTGEATEAFFGQGTRLTVV.

The chain carries TRBV5-4 and TRBJ1-4; D unresolved. Germline lookup yields CDR1 SGHNT and CDR2 YYREEE (reference sequence). Trimming stripped 0 bases from V and 6 bases from J, with 6 bases between. The CDR3 sequence is 13 residues long. As DNA, the CDR3 is TGTGCCAGCAGCTTGGAGCGCCATGAAAAACTGTTTTTT. This codes for CASSLERHEKLFF.

This chain connects TRBV7-2 to TRBJ2-2, with a tentative D call TRBD2 (5 bases). The V and J ends lost 1 base and 1 base respectively, with 7 bases between them. The CDR3 length is 15 residues. The germline V gene has CDR1 SGHTA and CDR2 FQGNSA. CDR3 amino acids: CASSLDGGNTGELFF. The CDR3 region has the DNA TGTGCCAGCAGCTTAGATGGAGGGAACACCGGGGAGCTGTTTTTT.

The chain couples TRBV19 to TRBJ2-5; D is possibly TRBD1 (6 bases). Trimming took off 4 bases at V and 1 base at J, with 13 bases between the two ends. CDR1 LNHDA and CDR2 SQIVND come from the germline V gene (reference sequence). The CDR3 loop spans 15 amino acids. The CDR3 DNA follows: TGTGCCAGTAGTAACAGGGCTACTATCCAAGAGACCCAGTACTTC. Amino acid sequence: CASSNRATIQETQYF.

The rearrangement uses TRBV7-9 and TRBJ1-5, with D uncertain. The length of the CDR3 is 14 residues. Germline CDR1 and CDR2: SEHNR and FQNEAQ (reference sequence). The V and J ends lost 4 bases and 2 bases respectively, with 9 bases between them. The CDR3 DNA sequence: TGTGCCAGCAGCTCAACGCGGGGCAATCAGCCCCAGCATTTT. It codes for CASSSTRGNQPQHF.

The chain recombines TRBV19 with TRBJ1-1; D gene ambiguous. CDR1 is LNHDA and CDR2 is SQIVND in the germline V gene (reference sequence). This CDR3 comprises 13 residues. V lost 5 bases to trimming and J lost 4 bases, with 11 bases between them. This CDR3 is CASSRGEPTEAFF. CDR3 bases: TGTGCCAGTAGTCGCGGGGAGCCCACTGAAGCTTTCTTT.

The rearrangement links TRBV30 to TRBJ1-6; D gene uncertain. V lost 6 bases to trimming and J lost 5 bases, with 11 bases between them. This CDR3 is built from 13 residues. The germline CDR1 and CDR2 sequences are GTSNPN and SVGIG (reference sequence). The CDR3 region has the DNA TGTGCCTGCTCCGGGTCAGATAATTCACCCCTCCACTTT. Residues: CACSGSDNSPLHF.

The CDR3 reads CASSFLAGGNTQYF. The CDR3 nucleotides read TGTGCCAGCAGCTTTCTAGCGGGGGGGAATACGCAGTATTTT. The V and J genes are TRBV11-2 and TRBJ2-3, with TRBD2 matching 12 bases. With V trimmed by 3 bases and J by 7 bases, 2 bases remained unmatched. CDR1 is SGHAT, CDR2 FQNNGV, per germline. This CDR3 spans 14 amino acids.

V is TRBV7-2 and J is TRBJ1-5, with D possibly TRBD1 on 5 matching bases. The CDR3 runs 15 residues. With 5 bases removed from V and 4 bases from J, the gap between germline ends came to 15 bases. CDR1 and CDR2 (germline): SGHTA, FQGNSA. CDR3 bases: TGTGCCAGCAGCCTGGATGGGGCAGAAAATCAGCCCCAGCATTTT. This codes for CASSLDGAENQPQHF.

V and J are TRBV4-3 and TRBJ1-2; no reliable D call. CDR3 size: 15 residues. Germline V CDR1 and CDR2: LGHNA, YSLEER. The V gene lost 2 bases and the J gene lost 6 bases, with 16 bases spanning the gap. The CDR3 sequence: CASSQPGRVIDGYTF. As DNA, the CDR3 is TGCGCCAGCAGCCAACCCGGGAGAGTAATAGATGGCTACACCTTC.

The rearrangement uses TRBV28 and TRBJ2-1; possible D gene TRBD2, 6 bases. Looked up from germline, CDR1 is MDHEN and CDR2 is SYDVKM. The CDR3 loop spans 15 amino acids. Deletions cut 0 bases from V and 1 base from J, with 7 bases between. CDR3 loop: CASSLWAGSYNEQFF. The DNA of the CDR3 is TGTGCCAGCAGTTTATGGGCGGGGTCCTACAATGAGCAGTTCTTC.

V usage is TRBV18 and J usage is TRBJ1-2, with TRBD1 as a possible D gene (5 bases). The CDR3 length is 17 residues. Germline V CDR1 and CDR2: KGHSH, LQKENI. The V and J ends lost 7 bases and 0 bases respectively, with 21 bases between them. CDR3 in amino acids: CASFPEKEGRANYGYTF. CDR3 DNA sequence: TGTGCCAGCTTCCCCGAAAAGGAGGGGCGAGCTAACTATGGCTACACCTTC.

This chain links TRBV19 with TRBJ2-2; TRBD2 might be the D (6 bases). V was trimmed by 6 bases and J by 5 bases, leaving 10 bases between them. CDR3 size: 13 residues. Germline values: CDR1 LNHDA, CDR2 SQIVND (reference sequence). CDR3 coding DNA: TGTGCCAGTAGACCTAGCGTAACCGGGGAGCTGTTTTTT. Translated, it gives CASRPSVTGELFF.